A single sample is the source of the 2 T cell receptor beta chains below, sequenced in a study of OX40 agonist ivuxolimab in advanced cancers. TCRdb's copy holds only in-frame clones and misses some; the assay was immunoSEQ multiplex PCR. The sample gives 60,000 to 85,000 clones, over 80% of which show up once; more than 0.5% is in the top ten. The material was CD4+ or CD8+ T cells sorted from blood, obtained in a trial of the OX40 agonist ivuxolimab. Receptors were obtained from an adult with an advanced solid tumor such as melanoma, head and neck, liver or kidney cancer.

The chain joins TRBV6-1 to TRBJ2-7; 10 nucleotides line up with TRBD2. Trimming took 6 bases from V and 6 from J; bases not matched to a gene: 5. The CDR3 is made up of 13 amino acids. Germline loops: CDR1 MNHNS, CDR2 SASEGT. This CDR3 reads CASRQLAGPEQYF. In DNA, the CDR3 is TGTGCCAGCAGGCAACTAGCGGGACCCGAGCAGTACTTC.

V and J are TRBV6-1 and TRBJ2-5; 7 bases agree with TRBD1. This CDR3 region has 13 residues. The V gene end was trimmed by 5 bases and the J gene end by 4 bases; junction bases not matched to a gene: 4. Germline V gives CDR1 MNHNS, CDR2 SASEGT. CDR3 nucleotide sequence: TGTGCCAGCAGTCGGGACAGAGGAGAGACCCAGTACTTC. Amino acids: CASSRDRGETQYF.